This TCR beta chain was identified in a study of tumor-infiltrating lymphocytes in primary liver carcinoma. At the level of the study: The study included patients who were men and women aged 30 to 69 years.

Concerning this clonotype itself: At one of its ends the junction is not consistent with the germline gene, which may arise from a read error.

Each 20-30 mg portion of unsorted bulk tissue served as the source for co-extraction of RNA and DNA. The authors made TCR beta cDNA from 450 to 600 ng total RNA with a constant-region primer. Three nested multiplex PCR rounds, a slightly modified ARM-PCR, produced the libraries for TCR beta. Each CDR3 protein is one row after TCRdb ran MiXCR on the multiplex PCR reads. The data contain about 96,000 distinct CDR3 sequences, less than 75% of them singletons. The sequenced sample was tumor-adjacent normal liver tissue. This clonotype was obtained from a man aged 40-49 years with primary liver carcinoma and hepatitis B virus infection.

The CDR3 DNA is TGTGCCAGCAGCACCTGGACCCTGCACATCGGGGAGCTGCTTTTT. This sequence encodes CASSTWTLHIGELLF. J is TRBJ2-2 and V is TRBV11-2, with a tentative D call TRBD2 (5 bases). The CDR3 contains 15 residues. In germline, CDR1 is SGHAT, CDR2 FQNNGV.